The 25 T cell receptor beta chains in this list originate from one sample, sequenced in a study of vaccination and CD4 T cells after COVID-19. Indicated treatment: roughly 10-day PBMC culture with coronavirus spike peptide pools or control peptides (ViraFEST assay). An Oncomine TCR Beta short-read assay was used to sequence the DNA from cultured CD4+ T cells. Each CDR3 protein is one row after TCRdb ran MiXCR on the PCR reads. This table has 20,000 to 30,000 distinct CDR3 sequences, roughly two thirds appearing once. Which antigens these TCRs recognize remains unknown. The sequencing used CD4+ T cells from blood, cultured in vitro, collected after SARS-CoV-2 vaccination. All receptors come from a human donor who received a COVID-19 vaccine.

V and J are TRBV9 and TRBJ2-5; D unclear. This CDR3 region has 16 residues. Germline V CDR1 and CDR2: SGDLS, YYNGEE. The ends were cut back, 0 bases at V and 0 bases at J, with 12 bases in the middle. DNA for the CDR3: TGTGCCAGCAGCGTAGGGGTCAATCGACACCAAGAGACCCAGTACTTC. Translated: CASSVGVNRHQETQYF. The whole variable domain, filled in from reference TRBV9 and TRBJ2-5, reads DSGVTQTPKHLITATGQRVTLRCSPRSGDLSVYWYQQSLDQGLQFLIQYYNGEERAKGNILERFSAQQFPDLHSELNLSSLELGDSALYFCASSVGVNRHQETQYFGPGTRLLVL.

CDR3 protein: CATGDRRLTF. The DNA of the CDR3 is TGTGCCACCGGCGACAGGCGCCTCACCTTC. The chain recombines TRBV6-1 with TRBJ1-2; a weak D match, TRBD1 (6 bases). With 10 bases removed from V and 13 bases from J, the gap between germline ends came to 16 bases. This CDR3 is 10 amino acids long. The germline V gene encodes CDR1 MNHNS and CDR2 SASEGT.

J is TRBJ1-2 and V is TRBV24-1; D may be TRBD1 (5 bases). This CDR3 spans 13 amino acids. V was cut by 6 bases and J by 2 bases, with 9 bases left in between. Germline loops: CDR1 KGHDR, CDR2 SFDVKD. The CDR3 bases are TGTGCCACCAGTTTCGGGGGAAACTATGGCTACACCTTC. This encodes CATSFGGNYGYTF.

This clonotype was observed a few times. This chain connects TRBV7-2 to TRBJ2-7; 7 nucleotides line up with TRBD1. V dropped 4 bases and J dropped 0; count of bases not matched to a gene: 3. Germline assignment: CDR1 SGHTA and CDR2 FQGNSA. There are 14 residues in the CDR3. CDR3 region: CASSSTGSSYEQYF. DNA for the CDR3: TGTGCCAGCAGCTCGACAGGGAGCTCCTACGAGCAGTACTTC.

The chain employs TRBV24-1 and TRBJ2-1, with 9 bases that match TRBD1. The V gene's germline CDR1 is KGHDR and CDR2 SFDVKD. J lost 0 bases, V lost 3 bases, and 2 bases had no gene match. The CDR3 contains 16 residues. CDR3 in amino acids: CATSDPTGGSYNEQFF. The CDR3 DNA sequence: TGTGCCACCAGTGATCCGACAGGGGGCTCCTACAATGAGCAGTTCTTC.

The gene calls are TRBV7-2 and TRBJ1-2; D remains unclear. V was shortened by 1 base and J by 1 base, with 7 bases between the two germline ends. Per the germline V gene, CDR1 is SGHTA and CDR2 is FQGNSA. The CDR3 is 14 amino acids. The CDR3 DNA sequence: TGTGCCAGCAGCTTAGGCAGGTATAACTATGGCTACACCTTC. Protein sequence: CASSLGRYNYGYTF.

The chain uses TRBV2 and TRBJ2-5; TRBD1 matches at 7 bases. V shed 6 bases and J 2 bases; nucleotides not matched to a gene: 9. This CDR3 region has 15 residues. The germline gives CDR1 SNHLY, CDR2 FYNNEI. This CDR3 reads CASRNRGRFQETQYF. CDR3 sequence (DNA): TGTGCCAGCAGAAACAGGGGTCGTTTTCAAGAGACCCAGTACTTC.

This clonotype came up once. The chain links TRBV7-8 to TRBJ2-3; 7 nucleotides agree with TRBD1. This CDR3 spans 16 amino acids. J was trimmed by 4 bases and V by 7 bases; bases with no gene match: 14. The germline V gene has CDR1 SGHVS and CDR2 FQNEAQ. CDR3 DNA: TGTGCCAGCACCTGGGACAGAGTCGAGAGGGCAGATACGCAGTATTTT. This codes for CASTWDRVERADTQYF.

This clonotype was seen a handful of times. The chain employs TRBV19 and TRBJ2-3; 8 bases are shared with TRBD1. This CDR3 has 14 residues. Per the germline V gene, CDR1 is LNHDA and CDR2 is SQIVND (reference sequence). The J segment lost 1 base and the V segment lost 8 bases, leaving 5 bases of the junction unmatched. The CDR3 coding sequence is TGTGCCAGTTCAGACAGGGGTGGCACAGATACGCAGTATTTT. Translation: CASSDRGGTDTQYF.

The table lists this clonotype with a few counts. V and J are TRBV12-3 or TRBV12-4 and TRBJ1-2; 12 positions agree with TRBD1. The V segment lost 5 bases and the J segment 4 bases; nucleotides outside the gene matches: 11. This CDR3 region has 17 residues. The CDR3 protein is CASSTSGTGGAGYGYTF. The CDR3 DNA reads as TGTGCCAGCAGTACCTCCGGGACAGGGGGCGCTGGCTATGGCTACACCTTC.

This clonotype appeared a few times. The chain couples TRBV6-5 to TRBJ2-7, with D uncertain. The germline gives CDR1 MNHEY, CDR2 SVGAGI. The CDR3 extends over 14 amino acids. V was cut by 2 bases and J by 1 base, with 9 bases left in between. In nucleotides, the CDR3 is TGTGCCAGCAGTTACGAGTTTCTGTCCTACGAGCAGTACTTC. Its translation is CASSYEFLSYEQYF.

In DNA, the CDR3 is TGTGCCAGCAGCAAAGTGGGAGAGCGGGGGCAGCCCCAGCATTTT. Encoded protein: CASSKVGERGQPQHF. This chain links TRBV21-1 with TRBJ1-5. TRBV21-1 is classified as a pseudogene. There are 15 residues in the CDR3.

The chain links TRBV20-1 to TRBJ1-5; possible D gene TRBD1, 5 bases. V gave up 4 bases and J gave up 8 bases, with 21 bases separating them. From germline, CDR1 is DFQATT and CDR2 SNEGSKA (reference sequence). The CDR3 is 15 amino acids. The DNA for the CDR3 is TGCAGTGCTATCGGGGACTTGGGGACCTTAGAGCCCCAGCATTTT. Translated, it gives CSAIGDLGTLEPQHF.

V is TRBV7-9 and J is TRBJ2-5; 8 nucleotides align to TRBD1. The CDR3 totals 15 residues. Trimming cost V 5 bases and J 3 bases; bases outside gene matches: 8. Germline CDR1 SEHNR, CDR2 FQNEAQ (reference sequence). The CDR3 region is CASSGYTGQEETQYF. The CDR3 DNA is TGTGCCAGCAGCGGTTATACGGGACAGGAAGAGACCCAGTACTTC.

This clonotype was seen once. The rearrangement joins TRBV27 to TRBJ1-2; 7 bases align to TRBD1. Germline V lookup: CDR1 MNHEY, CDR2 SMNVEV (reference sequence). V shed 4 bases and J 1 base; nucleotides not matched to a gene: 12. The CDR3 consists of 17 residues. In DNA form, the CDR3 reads TGTGCCAGCAGTTCTATCGCGACAGGGAGAATTAACTATGGCTACACCTTC. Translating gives CASSSIATGRINYGYTF.

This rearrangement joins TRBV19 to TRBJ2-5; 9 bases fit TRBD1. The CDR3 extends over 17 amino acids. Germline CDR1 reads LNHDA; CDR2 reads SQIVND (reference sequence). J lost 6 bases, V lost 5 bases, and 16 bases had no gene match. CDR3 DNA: TGTGCCAGTAGTTCGGGACAGGGACGGAATCTCGGGAAGACCCAGTACTTC. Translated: CASSSGQGRNLGKTQYF.

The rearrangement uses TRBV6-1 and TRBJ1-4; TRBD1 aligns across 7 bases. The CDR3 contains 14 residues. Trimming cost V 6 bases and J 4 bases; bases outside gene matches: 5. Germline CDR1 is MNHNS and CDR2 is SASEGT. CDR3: CASRPGQLNEKLFF. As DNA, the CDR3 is TGTGCCAGCAGGCCGGGACAGCTTAATGAAAAACTGTTTTTT.

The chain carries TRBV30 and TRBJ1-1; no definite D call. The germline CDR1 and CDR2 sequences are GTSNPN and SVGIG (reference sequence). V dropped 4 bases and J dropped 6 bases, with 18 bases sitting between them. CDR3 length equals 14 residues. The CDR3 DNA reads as TGTGCCTGGAAGGATTCGGCAAGATCGGCTGAAGCTTTCTTT. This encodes CAWKDSARSAEAFF. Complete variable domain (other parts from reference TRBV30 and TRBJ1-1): SQTIHQWPATLVQPVGSPLSLECTVEGTSNPNLYWYRQAAGRGLQLLFYSVGIGQISSEVPQNLSASRPQDRQFILSSKKLLLSDSGFYLCAWKDSARSAEAFFGQGTRLTVV.

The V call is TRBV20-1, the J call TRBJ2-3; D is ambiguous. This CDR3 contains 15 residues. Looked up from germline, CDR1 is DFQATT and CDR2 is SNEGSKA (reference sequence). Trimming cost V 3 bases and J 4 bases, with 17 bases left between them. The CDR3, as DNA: TGCAGTGCTAGCCCGACTGGAACCCCGGCAGATACGCAGTATTTT. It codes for CSASPTGTPADTQYF.

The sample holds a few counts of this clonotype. CDR3 loop: CASSKAGTFLGTEAFF. Here the CDR3 DNA reads TGTGCCAGCAGCAAAGCGGGGACATTTTTGGGCACTGAAGCTTTCTTT. The chain couples TRBV21-1 to TRBJ1-1; the table names TRBD1, a call not compared with the DNA. TRBV21-1 is noted as a pseudogene. The CDR3 is 16 amino acids.

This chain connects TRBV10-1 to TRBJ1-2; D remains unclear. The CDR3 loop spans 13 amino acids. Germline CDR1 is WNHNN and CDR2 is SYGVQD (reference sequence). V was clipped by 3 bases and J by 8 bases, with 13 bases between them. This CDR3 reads CASSERDFGGYTF. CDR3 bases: TGCGCCAGCAGTGAACGGGATTTCGGGGGCTACACCTTC.

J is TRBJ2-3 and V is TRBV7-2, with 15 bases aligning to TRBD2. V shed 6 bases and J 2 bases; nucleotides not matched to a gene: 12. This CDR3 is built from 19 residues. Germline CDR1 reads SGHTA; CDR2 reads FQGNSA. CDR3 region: CASSRNTGLAGGVTDTQYF. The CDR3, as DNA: TGTGCCAGCAGTCGGAATACAGGACTAGCGGGGGGGGTCACAGATACGCAGTATTTT.

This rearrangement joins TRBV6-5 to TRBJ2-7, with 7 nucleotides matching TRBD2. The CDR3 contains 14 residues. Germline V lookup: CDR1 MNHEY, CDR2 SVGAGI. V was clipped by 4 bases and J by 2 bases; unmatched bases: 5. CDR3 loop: CASSFKRGAYEQYF. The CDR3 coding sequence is TGTGCCAGCAGTTTTAAGCGGGGAGCCTACGAGCAGTACTTC.

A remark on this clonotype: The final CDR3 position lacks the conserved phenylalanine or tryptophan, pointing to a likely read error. In nucleotides, the CDR3 is TGCAGTGCAGGCGGGGCAGGGATAGGTGTTCAGCCCCAGCATCTT. This gives the protein CSAGGAGIGVQPQHL. V usage is TRBV20-1 and J usage is TRBJ1-5, with a possible D match to TRBD1 (5 bases). The germline gives CDR1 DFQATT, CDR2 SNEGSKA (reference sequence). The CDR3 is 15 residues long. Trimming cost V 6 bases and J 6 bases, with 21 bases left between them.

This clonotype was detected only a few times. CDR3 in DNA: TGTGCCAGCAGTTCCCAGGATAACTATGGCTACACCTTC. It yields the protein CASSSQDNYGYTF. The J gene is TRBJ1-2, the V gene TRBV12-3 or TRBV12-4; no firm D call. The CDR3 extends over 13 amino acids. V lost 4 bases and J 1 base, leaving 7 bases between the germline ends.